This T cell receptor (beta chain) was captured in a study of T cell responses to AZD1222 COVID-19 vaccine. In the study overall: Investigators merged groups given second doses at roughly 4 or roughly 12 weeks.

Germline CDR1 is SNHLY and CDR2 is FYNNEI. The CDR3 totals 13 residues. V gave up 6 bases and J gave up 4 bases, with 13 bases separating them. General observations from the study: Females made up more of the donors, who were largely white British, and clonal diversity may have come out too low. A reported finding is that nearly half of spike-specific TCRs target unmutated variant regions. Increased Spike-specific TCR breadth and depth were observed after two AZD1222 doses.

The method was immunoSEQ multiplex PCR; TCRdb's version includes in-frame clones alone and lacks a portion of them. The sample holds more than 110,000 clones, roughly 92% seen once. Points on this clone: Its antigen is not known.

The sequence was collected from an adult in good health. Sequencing was performed on peripheral blood, taken on day 0 of AZD1222 vaccination. J is TRBJ2-7 and V is TRBV2; D uncertain. Here the CDR3 reads CASRILGDYEQYF. In nucleotides, the CDR3 is TGTGCCAGCAGGATACTGGGTGATTACGAGCAGTACTTC.